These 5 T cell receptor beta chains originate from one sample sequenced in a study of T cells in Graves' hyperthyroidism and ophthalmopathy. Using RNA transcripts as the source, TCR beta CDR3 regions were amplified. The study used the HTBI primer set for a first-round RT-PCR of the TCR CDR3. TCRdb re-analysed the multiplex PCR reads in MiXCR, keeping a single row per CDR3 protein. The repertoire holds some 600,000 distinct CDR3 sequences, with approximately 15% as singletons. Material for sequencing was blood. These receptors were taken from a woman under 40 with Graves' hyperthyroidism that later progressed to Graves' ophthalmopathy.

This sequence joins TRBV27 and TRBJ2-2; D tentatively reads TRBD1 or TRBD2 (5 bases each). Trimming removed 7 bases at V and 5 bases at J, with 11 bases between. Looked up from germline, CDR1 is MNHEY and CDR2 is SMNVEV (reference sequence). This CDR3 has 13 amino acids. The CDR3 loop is CASTLGGTGELFF. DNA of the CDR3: TGTGCCAGCACCCTTGGGGGTACCGGGGAGCTGTTTTTT.

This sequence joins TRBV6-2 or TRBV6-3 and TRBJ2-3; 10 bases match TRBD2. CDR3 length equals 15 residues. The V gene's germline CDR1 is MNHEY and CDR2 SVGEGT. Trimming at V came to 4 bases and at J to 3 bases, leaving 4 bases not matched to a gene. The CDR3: CASSSLAGATDTQYF. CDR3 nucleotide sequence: TGTGCCAGCAGTTCCCTAGCGGGAGCTACAGATACGCAGTATTTT.

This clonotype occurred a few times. The CDR3 DNA follows: TGCGCCAGCAGCATCGGGACAGGGAACCAAAACACCATATATTTT. Residues: CASSIGTGNQNTIYF. This chain uses TRBV5-1 with TRBJ1-3; 9 nucleotides line up with TRBD1. This CDR3 is built from 15 residues. V shed 4 bases and J 6 bases; nucleotides not matched to a gene: 8. Germline-derived CDR1 and CDR2 are SGHRS and YFSETQ.

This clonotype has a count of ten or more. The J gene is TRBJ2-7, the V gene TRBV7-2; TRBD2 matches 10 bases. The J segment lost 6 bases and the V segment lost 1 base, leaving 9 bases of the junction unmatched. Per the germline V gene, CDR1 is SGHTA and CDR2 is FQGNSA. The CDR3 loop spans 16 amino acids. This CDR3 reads CASSLESSGRKSEQYF. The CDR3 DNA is TGTGCCAGCAGCTTAGAGAGTAGCGGGAGGAAATCCGAGCAGTACTTC.

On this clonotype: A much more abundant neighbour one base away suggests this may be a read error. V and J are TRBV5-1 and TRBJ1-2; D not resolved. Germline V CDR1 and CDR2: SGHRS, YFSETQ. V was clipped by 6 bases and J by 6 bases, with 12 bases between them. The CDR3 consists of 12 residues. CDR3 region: CASNWEMDGYTF. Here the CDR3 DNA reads TGCGCCAGCAACTGGGAGATGGATGGCTACACCTTC. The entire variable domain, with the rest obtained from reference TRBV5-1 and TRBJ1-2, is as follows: KAGVTQTPRYLIKTRGQQVTLSCSPISGHRSVSWYQQTPGQGLQFLFEYFSETQRNKGNFPGRFSGRQFSNSRSEMNVSTLELGDSALYLCASNWEMDGYTFGSGTRLTVV.